This TCR beta chain emerged from a study of T cell repertoires in cytomegalovirus infection. Study findings and constraints: Dominating the ex vivo response were HLA-C-restricted CMV-specific TCR beta clonotypes.

V was cut by 4 bases and J by 8 bases, with 21 bases left in between. The germline V gene has CDR1 SGHAT and CDR2 FQNNGV. This CDR3 spans 16 amino acids. This clonotype was counted between two and nine times. What it binds is not known. TCRdb independently ran MiXCR on the reads; one entry per CDR3 protein. The data contain roughly 720,000 distinct CDR3 sequences, roughly a third of them singletons. Input material: PBMCs. The source of this sequence is a human donor in good health (CMV status not recorded). Some clones in this sample may be carry-over from other donors' samples. V usage is TRBV11-2 and J usage is TRBJ2-1; D might be TRBD2 (5 bases). Here the CDR3 reads CASSSVSGPRGHEQFF. The CDR3 nucleotides are TGTGCCAGCAGCTCAGTCAGTGGGCCTCGGGGTCATGAGCAGTTCTTC. The entire variable domain, with the rest obtained from reference TRBV11-2 and TRBJ2-1, is as follows: EAGVAQSPRYKIIEKRQSVAFWCNPISGHATLYWYQQILGQGPKLLIQFQNNGVVDDSQLPKDRFSAERLKGVDSTLKIQPAKLEDSAVYLCASSSVSGPRGHEQFFGPGTRLTVL.